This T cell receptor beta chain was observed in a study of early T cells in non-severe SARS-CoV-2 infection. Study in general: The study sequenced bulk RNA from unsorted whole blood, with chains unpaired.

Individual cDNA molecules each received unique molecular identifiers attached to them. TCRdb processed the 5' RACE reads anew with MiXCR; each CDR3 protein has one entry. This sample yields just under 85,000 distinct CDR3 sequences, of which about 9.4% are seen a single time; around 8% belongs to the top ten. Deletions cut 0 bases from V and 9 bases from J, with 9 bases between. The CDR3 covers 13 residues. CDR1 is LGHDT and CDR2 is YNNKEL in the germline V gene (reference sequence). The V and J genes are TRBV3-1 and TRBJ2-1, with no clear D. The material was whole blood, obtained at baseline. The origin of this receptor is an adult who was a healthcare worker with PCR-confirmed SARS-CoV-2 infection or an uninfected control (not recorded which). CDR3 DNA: TGTGCCAGCAGCCAAGATGATCGTAGTGAGCAGTTCTTC. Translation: CASSQDDRSEQFF.